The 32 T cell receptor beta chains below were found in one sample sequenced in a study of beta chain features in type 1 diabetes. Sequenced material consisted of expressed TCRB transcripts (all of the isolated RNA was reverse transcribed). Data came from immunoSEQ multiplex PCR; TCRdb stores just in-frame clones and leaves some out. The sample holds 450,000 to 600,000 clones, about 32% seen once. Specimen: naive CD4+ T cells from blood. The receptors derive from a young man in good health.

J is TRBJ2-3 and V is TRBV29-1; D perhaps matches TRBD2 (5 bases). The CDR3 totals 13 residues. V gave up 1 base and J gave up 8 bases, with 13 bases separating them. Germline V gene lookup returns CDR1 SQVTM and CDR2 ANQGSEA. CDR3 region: CSVEGARAGTQYF. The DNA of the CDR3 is TGCAGCGTTGAAGGGGCCCGGGCGGGTACGCAGTATTTT.

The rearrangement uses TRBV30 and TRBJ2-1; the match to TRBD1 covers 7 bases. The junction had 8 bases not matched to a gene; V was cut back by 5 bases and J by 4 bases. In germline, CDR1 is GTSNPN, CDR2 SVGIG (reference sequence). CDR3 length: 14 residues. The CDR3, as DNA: TGTGCCTGGGCCAAGGGACAGCCGTACAATGAGCAGTTCTTC. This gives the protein CAWAKGQPYNEQFF.

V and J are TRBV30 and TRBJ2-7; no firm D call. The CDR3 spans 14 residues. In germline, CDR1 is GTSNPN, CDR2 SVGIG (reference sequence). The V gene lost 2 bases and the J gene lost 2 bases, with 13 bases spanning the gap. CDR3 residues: CAWSFRTAPYEQYF. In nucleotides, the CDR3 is TGTGCCTGGAGTTTCCGAACAGCTCCCTACGAGCAGTACTTC.

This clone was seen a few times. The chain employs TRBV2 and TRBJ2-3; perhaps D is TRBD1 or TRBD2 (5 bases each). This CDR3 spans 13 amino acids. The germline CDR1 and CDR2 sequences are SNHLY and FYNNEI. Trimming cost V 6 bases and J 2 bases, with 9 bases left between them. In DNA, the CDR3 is TGTGCCAGCAGGGGACCGAACACAGATACGCAGTATTTT. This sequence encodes CASRGPNTDTQYF.

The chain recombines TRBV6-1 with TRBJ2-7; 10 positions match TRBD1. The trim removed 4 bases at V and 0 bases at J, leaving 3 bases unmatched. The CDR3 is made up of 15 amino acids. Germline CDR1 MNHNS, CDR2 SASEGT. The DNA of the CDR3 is TGTGCCAGCAGTGTGGGACAGGGGAGCTCCTACGAGCAGTACTTC. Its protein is CASSVGQGSSYEQYF.

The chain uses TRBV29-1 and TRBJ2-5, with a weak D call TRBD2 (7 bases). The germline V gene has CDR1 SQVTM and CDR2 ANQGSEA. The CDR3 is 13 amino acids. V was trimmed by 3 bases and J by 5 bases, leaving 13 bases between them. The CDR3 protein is CSVEGGAFETQYF. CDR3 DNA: TGCAGCGTTGAGGGGGGGGCCTTTGAGACCCAGTACTTC.

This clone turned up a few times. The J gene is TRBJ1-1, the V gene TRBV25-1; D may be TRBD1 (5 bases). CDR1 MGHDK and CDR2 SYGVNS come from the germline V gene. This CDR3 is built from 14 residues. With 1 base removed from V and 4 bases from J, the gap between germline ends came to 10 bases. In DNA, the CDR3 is TGTGCCAGCAGTGAATTTCGGAGGGGCACTGAAGCTTTCTTT. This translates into CASSEFRRGTEAFF. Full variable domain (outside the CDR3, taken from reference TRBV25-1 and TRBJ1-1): EADIYQTPRYLVIGTGKKITLECSQTMGHDKMYWYQQDPGMELHLIHYSYGVNSTEKGDLSSESTVSRIRTEHFPLTLESARPSHTSQYLCASSEFRRGTEAFFGQGTRLTVV.

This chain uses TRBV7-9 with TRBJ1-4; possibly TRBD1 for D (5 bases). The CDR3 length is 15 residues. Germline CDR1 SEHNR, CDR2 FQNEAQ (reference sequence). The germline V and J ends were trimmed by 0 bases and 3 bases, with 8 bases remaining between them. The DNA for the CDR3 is TGTGCCAGCAGCTTAGCTGAGGGGTCTAATGAAAAACTGTTTTTT. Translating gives CASSLAEGSNEKLFF.

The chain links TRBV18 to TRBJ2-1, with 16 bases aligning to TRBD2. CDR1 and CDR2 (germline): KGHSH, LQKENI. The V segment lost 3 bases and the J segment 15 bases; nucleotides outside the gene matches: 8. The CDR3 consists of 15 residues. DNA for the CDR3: TGTGCCAGCTCACCGGGACTAGCGGGAGGGCCCGATGCGTTCTTC. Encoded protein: CASSPGLAGGPDAFF. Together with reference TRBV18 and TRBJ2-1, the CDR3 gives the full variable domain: NAGVMQNPRHLVRRRGQEARLRCSPMKGHSHVYWYRQLPEEGLKFMVYLQKENIIDESGMPKERFSAEFPKEGPSILRIQQVVRGDSAAYFCASSPGLAGGPDAFFGPGTRLTVL.

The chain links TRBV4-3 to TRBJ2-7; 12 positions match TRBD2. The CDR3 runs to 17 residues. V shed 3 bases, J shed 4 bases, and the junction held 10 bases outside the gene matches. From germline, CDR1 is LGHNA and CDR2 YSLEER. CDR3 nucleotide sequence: TGCGCCAGCAGCCATGTATCGACTAGCGGGAGTTCGTACGAGCAGTACTTC. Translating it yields CASSHVSTSGSSYEQYF.

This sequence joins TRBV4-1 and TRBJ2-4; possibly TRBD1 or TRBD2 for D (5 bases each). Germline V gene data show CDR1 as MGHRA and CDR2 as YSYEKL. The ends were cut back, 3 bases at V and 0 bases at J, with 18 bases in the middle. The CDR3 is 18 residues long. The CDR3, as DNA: TGCGCCAGCAGCCAGGGGGACGGACTTGGGATAGCCAAAAACATTCAGTACTTC. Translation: CASSQGDGLGIAKNIQYF.

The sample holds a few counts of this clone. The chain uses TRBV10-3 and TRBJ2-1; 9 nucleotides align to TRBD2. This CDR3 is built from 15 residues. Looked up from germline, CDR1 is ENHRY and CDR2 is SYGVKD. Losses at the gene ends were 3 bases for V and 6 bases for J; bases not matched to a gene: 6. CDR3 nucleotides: TGTGCCATCAGTGAAAGACTAGCGGACCTCAATGAGCAGTTCTTC. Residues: CAISERLADLNEQFF.

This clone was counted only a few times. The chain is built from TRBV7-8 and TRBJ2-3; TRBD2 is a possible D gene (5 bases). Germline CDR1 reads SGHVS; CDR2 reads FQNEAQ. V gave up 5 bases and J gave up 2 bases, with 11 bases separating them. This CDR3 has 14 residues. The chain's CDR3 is CASSPRDFTDTQYF. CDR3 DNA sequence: TGTGCCAGCAGCCCCCGGGATTTCACAGATACGCAGTATTTT.

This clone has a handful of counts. The CDR3 sequence: CASSQLASDTQYF. The CDR3 region has the DNA TGCGCCAGCAGCCAATTAGCATCAGATACGCAGTATTTT. The genes are TRBV4-3 and TRBJ2-3, with D uncertain. This CDR3 spans 13 amino acids. CDR1 is LGHNA and CDR2 is YSLEER in the germline V gene. V lost 2 bases and J 4 bases, leaving 7 bases between the germline ends.

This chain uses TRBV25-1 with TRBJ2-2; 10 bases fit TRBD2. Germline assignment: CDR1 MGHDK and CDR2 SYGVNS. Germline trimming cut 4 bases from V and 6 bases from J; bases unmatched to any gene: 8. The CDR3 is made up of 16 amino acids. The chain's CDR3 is CASSAAYSGRAGELFF. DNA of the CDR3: TGTGCCAGCAGTGCAGCTTACAGCGGGAGGGCCGGGGAGCTGTTTTTT.

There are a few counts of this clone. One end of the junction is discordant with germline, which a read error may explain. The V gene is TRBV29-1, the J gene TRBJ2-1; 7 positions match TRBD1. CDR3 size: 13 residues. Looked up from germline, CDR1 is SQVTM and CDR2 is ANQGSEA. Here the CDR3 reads CTVKGQRFNEQFF. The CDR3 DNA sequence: TGCACCGTTAAGGGACAGCGGTTCAATGAGCAGTTCTTC.

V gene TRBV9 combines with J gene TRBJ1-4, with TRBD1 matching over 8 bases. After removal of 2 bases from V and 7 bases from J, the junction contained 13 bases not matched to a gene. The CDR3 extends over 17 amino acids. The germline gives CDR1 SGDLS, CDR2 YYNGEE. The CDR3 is CASSVFAGGSSGEKLFF. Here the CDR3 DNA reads TGTGCCAGCAGCGTGTTCGCAGGGGGCAGTTCAGGTGAAAAACTGTTTTTT.

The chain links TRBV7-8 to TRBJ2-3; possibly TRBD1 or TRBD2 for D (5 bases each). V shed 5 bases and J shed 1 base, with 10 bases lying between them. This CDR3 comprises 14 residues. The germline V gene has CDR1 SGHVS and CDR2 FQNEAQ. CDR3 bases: TGTGCCAGCAGCCGGGTGGGGGGCACAGATACGCAGTATTTT. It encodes CASSRVGGTDTQYF.

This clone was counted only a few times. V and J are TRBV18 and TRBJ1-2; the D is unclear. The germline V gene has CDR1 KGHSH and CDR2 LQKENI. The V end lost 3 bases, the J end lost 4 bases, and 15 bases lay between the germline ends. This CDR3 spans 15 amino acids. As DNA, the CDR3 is TGTGCCAGCTCACCGGGGTCGAGGGAGGTCTATGGCTACACCTTC. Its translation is CASSPGSREVYGYTF.

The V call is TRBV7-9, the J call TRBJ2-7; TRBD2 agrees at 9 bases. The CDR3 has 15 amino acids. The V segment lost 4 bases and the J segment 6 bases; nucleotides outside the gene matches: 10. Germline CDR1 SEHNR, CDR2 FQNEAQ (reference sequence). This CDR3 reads CASSSRLAAQVEQYF. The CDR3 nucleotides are TGTGCCAGCAGCTCTCGACTAGCGGCTCAAGTCGAGCAGTACTTC.

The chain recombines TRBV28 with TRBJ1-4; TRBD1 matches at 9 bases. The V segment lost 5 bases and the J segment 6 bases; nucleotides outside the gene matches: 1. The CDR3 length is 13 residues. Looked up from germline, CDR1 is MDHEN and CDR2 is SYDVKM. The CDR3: CASSRQGDEKLFF. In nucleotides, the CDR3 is TGTGCCAGCAGTAGACAGGGGGATGAAAAACTGTTTTTT.

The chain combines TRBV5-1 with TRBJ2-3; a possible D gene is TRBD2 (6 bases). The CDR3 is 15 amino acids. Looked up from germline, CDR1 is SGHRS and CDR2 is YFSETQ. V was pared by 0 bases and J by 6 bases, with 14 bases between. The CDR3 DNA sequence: TGCGCCAGCAGCTTGGCGAGCCCCGCGGGGGATACGCAGTATTTT. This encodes CASSLASPAGDTQYF.

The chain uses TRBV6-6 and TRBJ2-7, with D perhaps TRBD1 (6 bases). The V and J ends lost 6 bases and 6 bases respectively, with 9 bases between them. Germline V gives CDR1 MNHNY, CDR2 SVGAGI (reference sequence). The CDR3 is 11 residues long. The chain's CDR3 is CASRQGTEQYF. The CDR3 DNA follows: TGTGCCAGCAGGCAGGGGACCGAGCAGTACTTC.

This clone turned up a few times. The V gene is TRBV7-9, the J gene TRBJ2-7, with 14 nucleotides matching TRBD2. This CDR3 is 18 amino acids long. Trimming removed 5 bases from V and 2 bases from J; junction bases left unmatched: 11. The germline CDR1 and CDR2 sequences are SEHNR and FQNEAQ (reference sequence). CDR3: CASSPVGGTSGRTYEQYF. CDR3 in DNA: TGTGCCAGCAGCCCCGTTGGGGGGACTAGCGGGAGAACCTACGAGCAGTACTTC.

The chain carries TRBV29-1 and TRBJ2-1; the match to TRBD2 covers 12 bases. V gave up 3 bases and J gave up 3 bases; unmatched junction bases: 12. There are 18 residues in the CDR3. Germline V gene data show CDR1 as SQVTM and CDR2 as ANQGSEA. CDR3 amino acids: CSVERPTSGSLSYNEQFF. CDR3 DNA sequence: TGCAGCGTTGAGAGACCGACTAGCGGGAGCCTCAGCTACAATGAGCAGTTCTTC.

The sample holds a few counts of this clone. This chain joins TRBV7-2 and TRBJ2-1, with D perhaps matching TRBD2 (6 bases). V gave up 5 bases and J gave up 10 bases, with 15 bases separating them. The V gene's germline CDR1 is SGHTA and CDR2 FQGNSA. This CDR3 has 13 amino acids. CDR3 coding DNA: TGTGCCAGCAGCCCCGACGGGGCGGGGGAGCAGTTCTTC. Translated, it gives CASSPDGAGEQFF.

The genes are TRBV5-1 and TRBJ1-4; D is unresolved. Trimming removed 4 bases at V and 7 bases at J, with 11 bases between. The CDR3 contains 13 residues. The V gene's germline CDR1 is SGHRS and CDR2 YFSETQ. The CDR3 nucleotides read TGCGCCAGCAGCGGGTTCGACGGTGAAAAACTGTTTTTT. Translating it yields CASSGFDGEKLFF.

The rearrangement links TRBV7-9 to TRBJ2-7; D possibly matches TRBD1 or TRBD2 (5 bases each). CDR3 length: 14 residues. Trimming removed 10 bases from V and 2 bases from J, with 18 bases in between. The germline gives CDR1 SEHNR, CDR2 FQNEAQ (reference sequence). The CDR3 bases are TGTGCCACAAAGCCGGGACCTCTCGCCTACGAGCAGTACTTC. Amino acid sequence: CATKPGPLAYEQYF.

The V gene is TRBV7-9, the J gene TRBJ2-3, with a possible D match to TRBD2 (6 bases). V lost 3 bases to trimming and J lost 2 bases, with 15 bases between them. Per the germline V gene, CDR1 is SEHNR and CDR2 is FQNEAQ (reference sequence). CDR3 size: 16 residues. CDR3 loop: CASSFQGRGNTDTQYF. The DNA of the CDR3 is TGTGCCAGCAGCTTCCAAGGTCGGGGGAACACAGATACGCAGTATTTT.

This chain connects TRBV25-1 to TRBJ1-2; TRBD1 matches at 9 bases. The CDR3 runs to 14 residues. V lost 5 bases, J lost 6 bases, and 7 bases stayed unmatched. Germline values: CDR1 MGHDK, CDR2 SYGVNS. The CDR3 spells CASSTSGTGNGYTF. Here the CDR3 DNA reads TGTGCCAGCAGTACCTCCGGGACAGGGAATGGCTACACCTTC.

The CDR3 loop reads CASSRDQQETQYF. As DNA, the CDR3 is TGTGCCAGCTCCCGGGACCAACAAGAGACCCAGTACTTC. J is TRBJ2-5 and V is TRBV18; D may be TRBD1 or TRBD2 (5 bases each). This CDR3 has 13 amino acids. Deletions cut 6 bases from V and 2 bases from J, with 10 bases between. CDR1 KGHSH and CDR2 LQKENI come from the germline V gene.

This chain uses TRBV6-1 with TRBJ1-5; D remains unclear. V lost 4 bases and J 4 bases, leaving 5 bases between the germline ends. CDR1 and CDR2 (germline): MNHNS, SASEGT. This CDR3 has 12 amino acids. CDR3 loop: CASSGPNQPQHF. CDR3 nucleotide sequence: TGTGCCAGCAGTGGGCCTAATCAGCCCCAGCATTTT.